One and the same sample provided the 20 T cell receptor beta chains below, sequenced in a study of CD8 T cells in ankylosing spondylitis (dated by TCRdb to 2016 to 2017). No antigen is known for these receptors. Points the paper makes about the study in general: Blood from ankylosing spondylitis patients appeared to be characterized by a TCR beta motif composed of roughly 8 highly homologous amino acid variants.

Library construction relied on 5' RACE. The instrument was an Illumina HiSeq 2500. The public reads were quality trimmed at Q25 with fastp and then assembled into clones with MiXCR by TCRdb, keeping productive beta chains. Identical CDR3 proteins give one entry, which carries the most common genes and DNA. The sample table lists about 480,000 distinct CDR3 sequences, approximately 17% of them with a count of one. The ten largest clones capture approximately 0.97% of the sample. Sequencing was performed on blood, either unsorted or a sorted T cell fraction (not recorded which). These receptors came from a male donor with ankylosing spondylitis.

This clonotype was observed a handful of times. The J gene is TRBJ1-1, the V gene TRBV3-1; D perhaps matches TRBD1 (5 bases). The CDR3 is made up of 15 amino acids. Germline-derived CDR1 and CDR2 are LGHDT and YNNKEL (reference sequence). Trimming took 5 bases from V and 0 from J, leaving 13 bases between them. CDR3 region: CASSGIGGLNTEAFF. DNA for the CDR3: TGTGCCAGCAGCGGCATCGGGGGTTTGAACACTGAAGCTTTCTTT.

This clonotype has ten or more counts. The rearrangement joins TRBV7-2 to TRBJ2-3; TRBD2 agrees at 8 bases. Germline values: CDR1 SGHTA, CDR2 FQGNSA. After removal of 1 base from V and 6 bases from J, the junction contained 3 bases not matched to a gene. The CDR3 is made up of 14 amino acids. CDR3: CASSLGLATDTQYF. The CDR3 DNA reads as TGTGCCAGCAGCTTAGGACTAGCGACCGATACGCAGTATTTT.

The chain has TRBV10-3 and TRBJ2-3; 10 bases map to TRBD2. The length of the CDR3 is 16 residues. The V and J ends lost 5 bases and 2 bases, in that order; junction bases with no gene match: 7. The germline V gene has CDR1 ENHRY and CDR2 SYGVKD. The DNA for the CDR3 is TGTGCCATCAGTCTTAGAGGACTAGCGGACACAGATACGCAGTATTTT. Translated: CAISLRGLADTDTQYF.

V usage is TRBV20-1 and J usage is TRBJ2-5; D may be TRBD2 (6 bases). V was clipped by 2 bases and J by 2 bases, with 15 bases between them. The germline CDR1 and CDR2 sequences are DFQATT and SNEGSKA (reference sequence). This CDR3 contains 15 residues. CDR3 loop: CSARKASGPQETQYF. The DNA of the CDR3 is TGCAGTGCTAGAAAGGCCAGCGGGCCTCAAGAGACCCAGTACTTC.

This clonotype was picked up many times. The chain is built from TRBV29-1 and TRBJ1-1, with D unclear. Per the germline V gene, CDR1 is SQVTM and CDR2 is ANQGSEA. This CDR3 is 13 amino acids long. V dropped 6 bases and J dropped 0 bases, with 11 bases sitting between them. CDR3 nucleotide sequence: TGCAGCGTCCGGAGCACTCTGAACACTGAAGCTTTCTTT. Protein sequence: CSVRSTLNTEAFF.

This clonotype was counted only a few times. CDR3 sequence (DNA): TGCAGTGCACCGGGGGGGAGGACAGATACGCAGTATTTT. Protein: CSAPGGRTDTQYF. The chain uses TRBV20-1 and TRBJ2-3; 8 positions agree with TRBD2. V lost 6 bases and J lost 3; bases outside the gene matches: 5. CDR3 size: 13 residues. From germline, CDR1 is DFQATT and CDR2 SNEGSKA (reference sequence).

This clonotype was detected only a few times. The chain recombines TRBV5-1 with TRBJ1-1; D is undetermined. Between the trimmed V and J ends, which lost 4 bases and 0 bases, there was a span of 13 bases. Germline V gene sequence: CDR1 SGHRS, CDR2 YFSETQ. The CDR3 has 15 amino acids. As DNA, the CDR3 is TGCGCCAGCAGCCCCCAGGTTGAAATGAACACTGAAGCTTTCTTT. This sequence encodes CASSPQVEMNTEAFF.

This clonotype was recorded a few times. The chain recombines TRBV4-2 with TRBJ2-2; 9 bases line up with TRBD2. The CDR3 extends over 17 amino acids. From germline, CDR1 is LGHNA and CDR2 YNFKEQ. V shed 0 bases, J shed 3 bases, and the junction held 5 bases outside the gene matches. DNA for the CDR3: TGTGCCAGCAGCCAAGATCTCCCTAGCGGGGACACCGGGGAGCTGTTTTTT. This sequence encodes CASSQDLPSGDTGELFF.

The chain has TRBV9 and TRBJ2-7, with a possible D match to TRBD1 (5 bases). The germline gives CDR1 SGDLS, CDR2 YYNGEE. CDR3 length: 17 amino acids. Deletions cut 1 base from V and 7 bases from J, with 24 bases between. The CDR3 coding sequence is TGTGCCAGCAGCGTATTCCCTCGTTGGGGCCAGGATTGGGAGCAGTACTTC. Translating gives CASSVFPRWGQDWEQYF.

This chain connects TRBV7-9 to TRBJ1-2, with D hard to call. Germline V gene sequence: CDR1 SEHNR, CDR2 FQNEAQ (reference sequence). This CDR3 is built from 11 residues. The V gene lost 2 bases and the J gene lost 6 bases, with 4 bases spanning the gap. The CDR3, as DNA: TGTGCCAGCAGCTTAACGGATGGCTACACCTTC. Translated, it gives CASSLTDGYTF. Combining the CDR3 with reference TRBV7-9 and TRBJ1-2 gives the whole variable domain DTGVSQNPRHKITKRGQNVTFRCDPISEHNRLYWYRQTLGQGPEFLTYFQNEAQLEKSRLLSDRFSAERPKGSFSTLEIQRTEQGDSAMYLCASSLTDGYTFGSGTRLTVV.

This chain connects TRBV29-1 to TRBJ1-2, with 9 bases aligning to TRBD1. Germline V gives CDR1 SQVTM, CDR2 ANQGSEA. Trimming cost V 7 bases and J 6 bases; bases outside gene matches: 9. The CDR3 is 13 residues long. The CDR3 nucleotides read TGCAGCGCCGGATGGGACAGGGAGCATGGCTACACCTTC. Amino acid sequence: CSAGWDREHGYTF.

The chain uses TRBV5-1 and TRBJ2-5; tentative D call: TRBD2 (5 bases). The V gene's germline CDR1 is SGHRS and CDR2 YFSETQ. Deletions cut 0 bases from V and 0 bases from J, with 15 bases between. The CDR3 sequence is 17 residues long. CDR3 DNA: TGCGCCAGCAGCTTGGCCGCTAGCCGGGTATACCAAGAGACCCAGTACTTC. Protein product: CASSLAASRVYQETQYF. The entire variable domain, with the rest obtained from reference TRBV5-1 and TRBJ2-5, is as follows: KAGVTQTPRYLIKTRGQQVTLSCSPISGHRSVSWYQQTPGQGLQFLFEYFSETQRNKGNFPGRFSGRQFSNSRSEMNVSTLELGDSALYLCASSLAASRVYQETQYFGPGTRLLVL.

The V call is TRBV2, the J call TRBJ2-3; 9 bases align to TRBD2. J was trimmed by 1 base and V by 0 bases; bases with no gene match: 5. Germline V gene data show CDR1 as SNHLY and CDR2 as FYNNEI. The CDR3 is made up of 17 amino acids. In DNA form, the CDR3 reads TGTGCCAGCAGTGAAGCCATGGCTAGCGGGGGCACAGATACGCAGTATTTT. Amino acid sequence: CASSEAMASGGTDTQYF. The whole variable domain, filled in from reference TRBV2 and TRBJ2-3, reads EPEVTQTPSHQVTQMGQEVILRCVPISNHLYFYWYRQILGQKVEFLVSFYNNEISEKSEIFDDQFSVERPDGSNFTLKIRSTKLEDSAMYFCASSEAMASGGTDTQYFGPGTRLTVL.

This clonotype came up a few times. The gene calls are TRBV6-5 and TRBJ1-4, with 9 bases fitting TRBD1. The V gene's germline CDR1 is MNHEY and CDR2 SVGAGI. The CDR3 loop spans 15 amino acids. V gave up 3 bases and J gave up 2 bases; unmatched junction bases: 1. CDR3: CASSYGTGTNEKLFF. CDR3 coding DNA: TGTGCCAGCAGTTATGGGACAGGGACTAATGAAAAACTGTTTTTT.

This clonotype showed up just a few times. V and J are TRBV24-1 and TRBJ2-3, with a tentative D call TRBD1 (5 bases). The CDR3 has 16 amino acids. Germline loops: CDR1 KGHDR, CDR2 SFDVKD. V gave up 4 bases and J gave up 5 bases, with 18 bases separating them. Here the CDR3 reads CATSDFGQGFEDTQYF. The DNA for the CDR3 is TGTGCCACCAGTGACTTTGGGCAGGGTTTTGAAGATACGCAGTATTTT.

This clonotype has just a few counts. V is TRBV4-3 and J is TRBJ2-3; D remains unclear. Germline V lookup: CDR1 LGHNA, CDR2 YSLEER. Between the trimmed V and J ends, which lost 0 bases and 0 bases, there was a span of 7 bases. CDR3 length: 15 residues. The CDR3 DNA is TGCGCCAGCAGCCAAGAGATTAGCAGCACAGATACGCAGTATTTT. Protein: CASSQEISSTDTQYF.

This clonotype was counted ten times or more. This chain's CDR3 is CSAPYARGDTQYF. CDR3 DNA: TGCAGTGCTCCCTACGCCAGGGGGGATACGCAGTATTTT. This sequence joins TRBV20-1 and TRBJ2-3; 7 positions agree with TRBD1. This CDR3 has 13 residues. Trimming took 5 bases from V and 6 from J; bases not matched to a gene: 8. Per germline, CDR1 DFQATT and CDR2 SNEGSKA (reference sequence).

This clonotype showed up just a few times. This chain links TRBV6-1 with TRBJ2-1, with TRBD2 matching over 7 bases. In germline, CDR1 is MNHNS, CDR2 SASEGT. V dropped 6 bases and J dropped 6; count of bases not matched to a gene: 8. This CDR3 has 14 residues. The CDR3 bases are TGTGCCAGCAGCGGACTAGACCAAACCAATGAGCAGTTCTTC. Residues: CASSGLDQTNEQFF.

The CDR3 nucleotides are TGTGCCAGCAGCTTCACCACTGGGGGCTCCTACGAGCAGTACTTC. This codes for CASSFTTGGSYEQYF. The J gene is TRBJ2-7, the V gene TRBV7-2; D possibly uses TRBD1 or TRBD2 (5 bases each). This CDR3 region has 15 residues. Germline lookup yields CDR1 SGHTA and CDR2 FQGNSA. Trimming cost V 3 bases and J 0 bases, with 12 bases left between them.

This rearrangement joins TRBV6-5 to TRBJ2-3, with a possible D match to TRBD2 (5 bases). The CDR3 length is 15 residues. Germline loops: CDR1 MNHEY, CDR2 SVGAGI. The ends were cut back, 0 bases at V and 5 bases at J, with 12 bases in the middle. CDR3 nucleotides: TGTGCCAGCAGTTACTCAGGCGGGTTGGGAGATACGCAGTATTTT. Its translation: CASSYSGGLGDTQYF.